A selection of T cell receptor beta chains follows, all from one sample in a study of T cell responses to AZD1222 COVID-19 vaccine. Profiled with immunoSEQ multiplex PCR; TCRdb holds only in-frame clones, not every one. This table has roughly 84,000 clones, 87% appearing once. Sequences were derived from peripheral blood, sampled 28 days after the second AZD1222 dose. Receptor source: an adult who received the AZD1222 COVID-19 vaccine. Each CDR3 is given with its conserved first and last residue. Each record gives: V gene, J gene, D gene, clone size, CDR3 DNA, CDR3 protein. The D gene is left open where the match is weak. The size field is filled for only some rows; it gives once, few, many or a size class.

TRBV12-5,TRBJ2-1,.,few,TGTGCTAGTGGTTTCGAGGGTGAGCAGTTCTTC,CASGFEGEQFF
TRBV19,TRBJ2-1,TRBD1,.,TGTGCCAGTAGTCGGGACAGTTCCTACAATGAGCAGTTCTTC,CASSRDSSYNEQFF
TRBV12-5,TRBJ2-6,.,.,TGTGCTAGTGGTCCGTGGGGACGGAGCTCTGGGGCCAACGTCCTGACTTTC,CASGPWGRSSGANVLTF
TRBV19,TRBJ1-2,.,few,TGTGCCAGTAGTCGGGGGGTTGGCTATGGCTACACCTTC,CASSRGVGYGYTF
TRBV7-2,TRBJ1-2,TRBD1,.,TGTGCCAGCAGCCCAGGGGGGGGTGGTGGTGGCTACACCTTC,CASSPGGGGGGYTF
TRBV4-3,TRBJ1-1,TRBD1,.,TGCGCCAGCAGCCAAGAGTGGGTCCAGGGGGCCGAAGCTTTCTTT,CASSQEWVQGAEAFF
TRBV4-1,TRBJ2-1,.,.,TGCGCCAGCAGCCGAGACGGGGGGCCTCAGTACAATGAGCAGTTCTTC,CASSRDGGPQYNEQFF
TRBV7-9,TRBJ2-1,.,.,TGTGCCAGCAGCCGCCCGGAGAGGGGGGGGATTGAGCAGTTCTTC,CASSRPERGGIEQFF
TRBV19,TRBJ2-1,.,.,TGTGCCAGTAGTACCCGGCGGGACGGTAATGAGCAGTTCTTC,CASSTRRDGNEQFF
TRBV29-1,TRBJ2-7,.,once,TGCAGCGTTGAGACGGACAAGTTCTACGAGCAGTACTTC,CSVETDKFYEQYF
TRBV28,TRBJ1-1,.,.,TGTGCCAGCAGGCCATGGAGGAACACTGAAGCTTTCTTT,CASRPWRNTEAFF
TRBV20-1,TRBJ2-7,.,.,TGCAGTGCCGCACATACCTACGAGCAGTACTTC,CSAAHTYEQYF
TRBV5-4,TRBJ2-7,TRBD1,.,TGTGCCAGCAGCTTGTGGACAGGGCACGAGCAGTACTTC,CASSLWTGHEQYF
TRBV18,TRBJ1-1,.,.,TGTGCCAGCTCACCAGGGGGGGACACTGAAGCTTTCTTT,CASSPGGDTEAFF
TRBV6-5,TRBJ2-2,.,.,TGTGCCACCTTTAGCACCGGGGAGCTGTTTTTT,CATFSTGELFF
TRBV9,TRBJ1-2,.,.,TGTGCCAGCAGCGGGGGACCTAACTATGGCTACACCTTC,CASSGGPNYGYTF
TRBV24-1,TRBJ2-2,.,.,TGTGCCACCAGTGATTTTGGGGGCGCGGCCGGGGAGCTGTTTTTT,CATSDFGGAAGELFF
TRBV7-6,TRBJ2-3,TRBD2,once,TGTGCCAGCAGCTTAGGACTAGCGGGAGGCACAGATACGCAGTATTTT,CASSLGLAGGTDTQYF
TRBV6-2/TRBV6-3,TRBJ1-1,.,few,TGTGCCAGCAGTTACTTATACACGACTGAAGCTTTCTTT,CASSYLYTTEAFF
TRBV7-8,TRBJ1-6,.,.,TGTGCCAGCAGCCCAGTCCCCCTAATTGCCTCCAGGGAATTATATAATTCACCCCTCCACTTT,CASSPVPLIASRELYNSPLHF
TRBV4-1,TRBJ1-4,.,.,TGCGCCAGCAGCCAGCGACTACAGGGTACTAATGAAAAACTGTTTTTT,CASSQRLQGTNEKLFF
TRBV2,TRBJ1-2,.,few,TGTGCCAGCAGGGAGGGGAGTTTTGGCTATGGCTACACCTTC,CASREGSFGYGYTF
TRBV19,TRBJ2-3,.,.,TGTGCCAGTAATAATGGCGATACGCAGTATTTT,CASNNGDTQYF
TRBV6-2/TRBV6-3,TRBJ1-2,.,.,TGTGCCAGCAGTTACCCCGACGGCTACACCTTC,CASSYPDGYTF
TRBV5-1,TRBJ2-3,TRBD2,.,TGCGCCAGCAGCTCTGGGGGAGGGACCACAGATACGCAGTATTTT,CASSSGGGTTDTQYF
TRBV6-4,TRBJ1-3,TRBD1,.,TGTGCCAGCAGTGACCCCGACAGGGCCGGAAACACCATATATTTT,CASSDPDRAGNTIYF